This T cell receptor beta chain emerged from a study of T cell responses to AZD1222 COVID-19 vaccine (dated by TCRdb to about 2021). About the full investigation: AZD1222 recipients given second doses at about 4 weeks or at about 12 weeks were pooled, since spike-specific TCR depth and breadth were not found to differ between the two schedules. A total of around 240 trial participants underwent TCR sequencing, of whom 207 had received two doses of AZD1222 and some 25 had received two doses of the MenACWY control vaccine. Trial participants were enrolled into age subgroups of 18-55, 56-69 and 70-plus years, which contained approximately 150, 28 and 58 TCR-sequenced participants, respectively. Results the study describes overall, beyond this receptor: Conclusions about previously exposed vaccinees are limited, since just a handful of AZD1222 recipients were seropositive for SARS-CoV-2 at baseline. After two AZD1222 doses, spike-specific TCR breadth and depth were significantly higher than at day 0 and than in MenACWY recipients. Participants were mostly white British and included more females than males, and it was suggested by the authors that clonal diversity may have been underestimated. Because no samples from the day 14 peak response were available, repertoires could be characterized only after the peak T cell response. Epitopes outside the regions mutated in the B.1.351 and B.1.1.7 variants were reportedly recognized by nearly half of the unique spike-specific TCRs. CD4 TCRs associated with the vaccine covered the entire spike protein, and the dominant responses were in regions 160-218 and 743-854. The 56-69-year group was small, and its depth increase did not reach significance, likely because of low power.

The CDR3 regions of human TCRbeta chains were analyzed by immunosequencing. Processing in the source paper ran as follows. Repertoire TCRs were checked for matches against a reference library of SARS-CoV-2-specific TCRs that had been generated using the MIRA antigen-specificity platform. Breadth meant the fraction of unique TCRs that were SARS-CoV-2-associated, whereas depth meant the fraction of total T cells that were SARS-CoV-2-associated. Using the MIRA data, every spike-specific TCR was mapped to the spike region that the TCR reacted to and assigned to either a CD4 or a CD8 class. Log10-transformed breadth and depth values were compared by one-way ANOVA with Sidak's multiple comparisons tests. Here the immuneACCESS table is served through TCRdb, limited to in-frame sequences with V and J called. Missing clones are a known gap in these copies; in checked studies unresolved V genes cover under half, and the rest lacks a known reason. V and J calls and clone size are given by that table; D and trimming were obtained from the DNA. Across this sample there are 100,000 or so clones, with 85% to 90% seen only once. The ten largest clones represent 9.1% of the sample.

Concerning this clone itself: It lacks a known antigen. The input lacks base qualities; no much larger clone sits a single base away.

The time point label corresponds to: baseline before first vaccination. Vaccinee samples came from UK trials COV001 and COV002, including a single-blind randomized controlled phase 2/3 trial of AZD1222 (ChAdOx1 nCoV-19) in healthy adults. For TCRbeta chain sequencing, PBMC samples from trial participants were taken at day 0 and at day 28 after the second dose. Trimming takes 7 bases from V and 5 bases from J, and the germline ends sit 12 bases apart. The germline V gene encodes CDR1 SQVTM and CDR2 ANQGSEA. The CDR3 holds 11 amino acids from the cysteine to the phenylalanine. CDR3 DNA only is kept here, 33 bases in frame from base 1.

The chain is encoded by TRBV29-1 joined to TRBJ2-7, with the D call perhaps TRBD1 or TRBD2, each one matching 5 bases. The sequence derives from an adult in good health. The input for sequencing was peripheral blood, taken on day 0 of AZD1222 vaccination. The bases read TGCAGCGCCGGGGACGTAGACGAGCAGTACTTC. Its product reads: CSAGDVDEQYF.